The sequence of this TCR beta chain was determined in a study of blood T cell repertoires in COVID-19 (TCRdb year 2020). Study-wide context: The collaborator samples originated in the United States, Italy and Spain and spanned the acute and convalescent phases of COVID-19. A de-identified subject ID, COVID-19 status, age in years and sex were almost always included in the sample metadata. The dataset comprised deeply sampled blood TCRbeta repertoires from subjects exposed to, actively infected with, or recovered from COVID-19. Samples came from the ongoing ImmuneRACE study (first 160 participants) plus 1,254 subjects from 6 global collaborators. The repertoires were made available in a free public database intended to serve as a resource for research on the immune response to SARS-CoV-2. Where available, HLA class I and class II types were taken from metadata supplied by the sample provider and were not determined by assay-based typing. The prospective study material was composed of cDNA or gDNA derived from T cells, B-cell-depleted T cells, or PBMCs. The full study reports these points: The quantity of clinical and demographic metadata differed by source and by participant and was supplied without curation.

To note about this clone: The antigen it binds to is not known. No per-base quality is available; no much larger clone lies one base away.

Collaborating institutions collected whole blood in K2EDTA tubes following their own protocols. Collaborator samples were shipped for TCRbeta analysis as frozen whole blood, isolated PBMCs, or DNA extracted from either sample type. At the junction V is shortened by 6 bases and J by 4 bases, with 13 bases in between. Its CDR3 holds 14 amino acids, cysteine through phenylalanine. Only the CDR3 DNA stays, 42 bases, in frame from base 1. CDR1 and CDR2, looked up from the germline V gene, are KGHSH and LQKENI. TCRbeta CDR3 regions were amplified from genomic DNA by means of the immunoSEQ Assay, a bias-controlled multiplex PCR. From the authors' description of their analysis: Nucleated cell counts per sample were estimated from amplification of reference gene primers within the assay. Sequence reads were collapsed and filtered to measure the absolute abundance of every unique TCRbeta CDR3 rearrangement. For each sample, productive Simpson clonality was calculated as the square root of Simpson's diversity index over productive rearrangements. TCRdb's version of the immuneACCESS table is confined to in-frame rearrangements and falls short of the full clone set. An unresolved V gene accounts for under half of the shortfall where checked; the remainder is of unknown origin. V, J and clone size are taken as reported in that table, and D and trimming were inferred from the DNA itself. The sample records 65,000 to 80,000 clones, roughly four fifths of which are singletons. The ten largest make up around a fifth of the sample.

This TCR derives from a human donor in a cohort sampled during active COVID-19. Here the chain combines TRBV18 and TRBJ1-5; a tentative D match to TRBD1 spans 5 bases. Sequenced: peripheral blood. The DNA sequence is TGTGCCAGCTCGCTCCGACAGAAAAATCAGCCCCAGCATTTT. It codes for CASSLRQKNQPQHF.